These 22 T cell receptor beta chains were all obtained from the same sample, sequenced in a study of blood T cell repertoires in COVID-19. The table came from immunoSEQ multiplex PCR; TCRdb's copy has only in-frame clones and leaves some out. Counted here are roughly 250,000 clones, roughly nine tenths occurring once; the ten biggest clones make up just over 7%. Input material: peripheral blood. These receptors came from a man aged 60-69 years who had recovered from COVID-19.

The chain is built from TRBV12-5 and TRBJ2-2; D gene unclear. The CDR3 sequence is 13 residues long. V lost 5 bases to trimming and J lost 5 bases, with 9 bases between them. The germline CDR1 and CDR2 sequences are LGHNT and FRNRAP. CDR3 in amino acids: CASGPDWTGELFF. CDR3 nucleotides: TGTGCTAGTGGTCCAGACTGGACCGGGGAGCTGTTTTTT.

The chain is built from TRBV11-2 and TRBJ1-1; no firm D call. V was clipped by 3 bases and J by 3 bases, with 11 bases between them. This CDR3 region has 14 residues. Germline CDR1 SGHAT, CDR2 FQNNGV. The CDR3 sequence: CASSFGVVYTEAFF. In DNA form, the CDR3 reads TGTGCCAGCAGCTTCGGGGTTGTCTACACTGAAGCTTTCTTT.

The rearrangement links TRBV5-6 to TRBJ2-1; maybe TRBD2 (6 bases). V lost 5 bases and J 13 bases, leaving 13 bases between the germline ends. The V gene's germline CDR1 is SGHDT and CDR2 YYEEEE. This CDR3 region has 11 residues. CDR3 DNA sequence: TGTGCCAGCAGTTCCGGACTATCCCAGTTCTTC. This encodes CASSSGLSQFF.

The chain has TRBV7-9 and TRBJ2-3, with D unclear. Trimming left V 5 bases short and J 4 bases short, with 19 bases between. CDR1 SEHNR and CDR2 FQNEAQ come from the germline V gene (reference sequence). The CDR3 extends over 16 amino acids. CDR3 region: CASSPLGTSGADTQYF. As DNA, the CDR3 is TGTGCCAGCAGCCCCCTCGGCACCTCAGGCGCAGATACGCAGTATTTT.

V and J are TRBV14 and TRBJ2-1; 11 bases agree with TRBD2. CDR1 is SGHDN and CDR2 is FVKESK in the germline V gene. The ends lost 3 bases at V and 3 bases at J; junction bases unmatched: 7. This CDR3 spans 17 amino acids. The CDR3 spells CASSHLHGLAGYNEQFF. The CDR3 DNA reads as TGTGCCAGCAGCCACCTCCATGGACTAGCGGGCTACAATGAGCAGTTCTTC.

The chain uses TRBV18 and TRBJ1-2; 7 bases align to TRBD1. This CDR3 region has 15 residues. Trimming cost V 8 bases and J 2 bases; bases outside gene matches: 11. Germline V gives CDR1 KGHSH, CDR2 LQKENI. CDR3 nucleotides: TGTGCCAGCGCAGGGGGGCTTACCGTGAACTATGGCTACACCTTC. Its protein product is CASAGGLTVNYGYTF.

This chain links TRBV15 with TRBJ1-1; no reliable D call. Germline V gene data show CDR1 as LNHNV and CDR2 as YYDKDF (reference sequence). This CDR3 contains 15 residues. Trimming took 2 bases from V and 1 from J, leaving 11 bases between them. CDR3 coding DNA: TGTGCCACCAGCAGACCATATCCCAGGAACACTGAAGCTTTCTTT. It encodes CATSRPYPRNTEAFF.

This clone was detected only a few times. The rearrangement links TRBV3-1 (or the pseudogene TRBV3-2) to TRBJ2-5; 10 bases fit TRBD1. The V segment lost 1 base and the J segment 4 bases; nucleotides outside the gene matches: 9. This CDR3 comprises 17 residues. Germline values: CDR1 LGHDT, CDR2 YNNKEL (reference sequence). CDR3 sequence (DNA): TGTGCCAGCAGCCAAGGGCGGGACAGGGGCATAGTAGAGACCCAGTACTTC. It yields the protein CASSQGRDRGIVETQYF.

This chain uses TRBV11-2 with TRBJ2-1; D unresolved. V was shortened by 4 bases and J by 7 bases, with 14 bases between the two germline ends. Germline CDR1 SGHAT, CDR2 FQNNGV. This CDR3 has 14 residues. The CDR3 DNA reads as TGTGCCAGCAGCTCTCCCCGCGGTGGGAATGAGCAGTTCTTC. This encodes CASSSPRGGNEQFF.

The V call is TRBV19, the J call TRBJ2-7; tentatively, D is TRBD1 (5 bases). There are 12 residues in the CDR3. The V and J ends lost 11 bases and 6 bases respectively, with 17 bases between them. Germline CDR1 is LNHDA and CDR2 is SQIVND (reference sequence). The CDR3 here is CAGPRVVAEQYF. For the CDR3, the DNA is TGTGCCGGACCCAGGGTGGTGGCCGAGCAGTACTTC.

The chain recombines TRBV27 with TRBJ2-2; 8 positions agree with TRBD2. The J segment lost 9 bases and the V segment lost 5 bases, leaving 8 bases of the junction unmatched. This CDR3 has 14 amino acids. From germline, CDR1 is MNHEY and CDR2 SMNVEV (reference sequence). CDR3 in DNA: TGTGCCAGCAGTCCCGCCGGGGGGGCGCGGGAGCTGTTTTTT. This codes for CASSPAGGARELFF.

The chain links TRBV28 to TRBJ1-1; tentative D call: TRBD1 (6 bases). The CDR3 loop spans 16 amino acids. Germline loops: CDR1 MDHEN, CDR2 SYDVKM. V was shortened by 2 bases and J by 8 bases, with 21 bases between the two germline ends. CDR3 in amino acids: CASSLADKGGQPEAFF. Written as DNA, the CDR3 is TGTGCCAGCAGTTTAGCAGATAAGGGTGGACAGCCCGAAGCTTTCTTT.

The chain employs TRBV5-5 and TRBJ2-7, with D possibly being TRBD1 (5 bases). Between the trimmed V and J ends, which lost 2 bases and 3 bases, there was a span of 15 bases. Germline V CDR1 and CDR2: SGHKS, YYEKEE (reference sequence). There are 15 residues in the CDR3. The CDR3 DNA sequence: TGTGCCAGCAGCTTAGGGCACCAGGGAAGCTACGAGCAGTACTTC. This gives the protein CASSLGHQGSYEQYF.

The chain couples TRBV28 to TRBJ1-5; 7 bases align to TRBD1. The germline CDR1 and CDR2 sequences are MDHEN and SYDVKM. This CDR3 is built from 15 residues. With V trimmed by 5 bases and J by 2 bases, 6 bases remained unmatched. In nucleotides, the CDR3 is TGTGCCAGCAGTCAGTACACAGGGGGCAATCAGCCCCAGCATTTT. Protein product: CASSQYTGGNQPQHF.

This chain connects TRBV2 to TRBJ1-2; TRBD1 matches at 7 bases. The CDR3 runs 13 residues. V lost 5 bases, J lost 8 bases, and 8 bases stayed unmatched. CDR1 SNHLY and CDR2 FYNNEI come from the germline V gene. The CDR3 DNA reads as TGTGCCAGCAGTCCAACCGACAGGGTGGGCTACACCTTC. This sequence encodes CASSPTDRVGYTF.

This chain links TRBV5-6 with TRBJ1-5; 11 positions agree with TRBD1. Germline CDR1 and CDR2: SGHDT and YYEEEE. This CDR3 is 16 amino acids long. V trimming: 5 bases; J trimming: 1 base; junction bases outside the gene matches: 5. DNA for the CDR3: TGTGCCAGCAGACGAGGACAGGGGGCGAGCAATCAGCCCCAGCATTTT. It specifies CASRRGQGASNQPQHF.

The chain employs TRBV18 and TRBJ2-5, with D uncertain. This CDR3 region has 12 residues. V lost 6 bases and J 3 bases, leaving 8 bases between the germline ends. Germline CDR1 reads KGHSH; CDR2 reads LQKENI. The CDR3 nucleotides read TGTGCCAGCTCCCCCTCAGAAGAGACCCAGTACTTC. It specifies CASSPSEETQYF.

In DNA form, the CDR3 reads TGTGCCAGCAGCTTAGGGACTAATCCAGATACGCAGTATTTT. Protein product: CASSLGTNPDTQYF. The rearrangement links TRBV7-2 to TRBJ2-3; a possible D gene is TRBD2 (6 bases). This CDR3 spans 14 amino acids. Germline loops: CDR1 SGHTA, CDR2 FQGNSA. V was shortened by 1 base and J by 4 bases, with 9 bases between the two germline ends. Looking up the rest from reference TRBV7-2 and TRBJ2-3 gives the full variable domain: GAGVSQSPSNKVTEKGKDVELRCDPISGHTALYWYRQSLGQGLEFLIYFQGNSAPDKSGLPSDRFSAERTGGSVSTLTIQRTQQEDSAVYLCASSLGTNPDTQYFGPGTRLTVL.

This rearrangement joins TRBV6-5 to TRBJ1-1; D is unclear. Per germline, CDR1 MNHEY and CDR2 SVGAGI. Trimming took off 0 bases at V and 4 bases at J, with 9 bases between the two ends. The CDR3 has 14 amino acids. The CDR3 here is CASSYSELGTEAFF. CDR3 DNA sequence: TGTGCCAGCAGTTACTCGGAGTTGGGCACTGAAGCTTTCTTT.

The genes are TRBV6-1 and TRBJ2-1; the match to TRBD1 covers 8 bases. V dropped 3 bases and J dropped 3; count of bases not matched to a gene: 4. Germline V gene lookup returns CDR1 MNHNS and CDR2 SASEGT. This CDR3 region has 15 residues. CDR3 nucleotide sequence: TGTGCCAGCAGTGACCAAGGACAGGGCTACAATGAGCAGTTCTTC. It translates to CASSDQGQGYNEQFF.

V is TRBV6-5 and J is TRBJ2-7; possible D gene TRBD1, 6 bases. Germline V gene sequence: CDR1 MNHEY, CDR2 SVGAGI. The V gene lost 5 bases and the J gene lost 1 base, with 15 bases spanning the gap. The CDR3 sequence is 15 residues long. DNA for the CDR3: TGTGCCAGCAGTAGCACACACAGGGATTCCTACGAGCAGTACTTC. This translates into CASSSTHRDSYEQYF.

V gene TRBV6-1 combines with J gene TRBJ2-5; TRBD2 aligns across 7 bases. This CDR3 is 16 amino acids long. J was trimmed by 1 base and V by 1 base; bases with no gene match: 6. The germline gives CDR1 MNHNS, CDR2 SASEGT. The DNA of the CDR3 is TGTGCCAGCAGTGAAGTGGGCGGGGGAGCCCAAGAGACCCAGTACTTC. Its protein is CASSEVGGGAQETQYF.